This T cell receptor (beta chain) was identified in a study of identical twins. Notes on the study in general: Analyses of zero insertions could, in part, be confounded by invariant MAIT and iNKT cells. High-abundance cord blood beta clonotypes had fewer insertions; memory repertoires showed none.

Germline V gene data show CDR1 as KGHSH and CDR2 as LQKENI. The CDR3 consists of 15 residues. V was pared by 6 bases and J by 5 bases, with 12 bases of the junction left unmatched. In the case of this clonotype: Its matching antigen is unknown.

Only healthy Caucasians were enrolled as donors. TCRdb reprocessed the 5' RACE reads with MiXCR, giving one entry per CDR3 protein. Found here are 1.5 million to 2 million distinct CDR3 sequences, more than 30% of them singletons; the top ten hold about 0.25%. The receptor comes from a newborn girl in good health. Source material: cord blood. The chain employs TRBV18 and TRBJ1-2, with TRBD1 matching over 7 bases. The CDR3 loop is CASSPDRVVTYGYTF. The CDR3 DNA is TGTGCCAGCTCGCCCGACAGGGTGGTAACGTATGGCTACACCTTC.